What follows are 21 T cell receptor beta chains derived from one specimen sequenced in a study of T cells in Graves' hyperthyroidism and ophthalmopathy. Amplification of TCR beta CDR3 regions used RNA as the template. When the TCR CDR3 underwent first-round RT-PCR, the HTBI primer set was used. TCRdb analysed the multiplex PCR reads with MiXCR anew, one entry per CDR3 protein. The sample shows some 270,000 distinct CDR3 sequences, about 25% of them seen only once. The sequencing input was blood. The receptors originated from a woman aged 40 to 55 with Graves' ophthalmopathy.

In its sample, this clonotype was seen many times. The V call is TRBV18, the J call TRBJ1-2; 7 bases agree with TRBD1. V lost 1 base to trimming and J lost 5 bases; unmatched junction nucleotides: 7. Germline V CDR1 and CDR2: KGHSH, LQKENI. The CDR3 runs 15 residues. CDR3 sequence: CASSPRDRSTYGYTF. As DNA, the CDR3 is TGTGCCAGCTCACCACGGGACAGATCAACTTATGGCTACACCTTC.

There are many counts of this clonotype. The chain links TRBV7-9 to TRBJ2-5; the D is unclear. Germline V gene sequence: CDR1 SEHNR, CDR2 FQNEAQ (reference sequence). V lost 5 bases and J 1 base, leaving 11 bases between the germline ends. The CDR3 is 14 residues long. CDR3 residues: CASSIVDFQETQYF. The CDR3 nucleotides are TGTGCCAGCAGCATAGTAGATTTCCAAGAGACCCAGTACTTC.

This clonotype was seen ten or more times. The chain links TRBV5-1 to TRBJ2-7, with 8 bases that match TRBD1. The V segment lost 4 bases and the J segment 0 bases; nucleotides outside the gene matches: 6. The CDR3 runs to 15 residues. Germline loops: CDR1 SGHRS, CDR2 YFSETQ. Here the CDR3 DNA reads TGCGCCAGCAGCGTAGGACAGGGCGGCTCCTACGAGCAGTACTTC. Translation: CASSVGQGGSYEQYF.

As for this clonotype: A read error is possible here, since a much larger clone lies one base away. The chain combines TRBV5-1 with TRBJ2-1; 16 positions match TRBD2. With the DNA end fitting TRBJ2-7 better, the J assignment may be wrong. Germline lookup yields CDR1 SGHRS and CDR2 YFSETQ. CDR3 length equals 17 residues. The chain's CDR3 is CASSSGLAGGGNNEQYF. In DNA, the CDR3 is TGCGCCAGCAGCTCGGGACTAGCGGGAGGGGGCAACAATGAGCAGTACTTC.

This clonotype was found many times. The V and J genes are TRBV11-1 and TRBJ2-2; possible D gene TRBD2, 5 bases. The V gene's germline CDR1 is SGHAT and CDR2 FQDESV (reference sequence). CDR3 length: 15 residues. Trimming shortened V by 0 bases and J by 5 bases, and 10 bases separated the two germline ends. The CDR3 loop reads CASSLAGVWTGELFF. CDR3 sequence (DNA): TGTGCCAGCAGCTTAGCGGGAGTTTGGACCGGGGAGCTGTTTTTT.

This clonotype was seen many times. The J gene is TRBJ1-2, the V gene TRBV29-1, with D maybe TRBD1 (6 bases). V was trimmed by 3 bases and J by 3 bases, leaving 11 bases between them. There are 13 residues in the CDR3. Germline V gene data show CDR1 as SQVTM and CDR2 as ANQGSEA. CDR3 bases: TGCAGCGTTGATCAGGGGCCTGACTATGGCTACACCTTC. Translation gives CSVDQGPDYGYTF.

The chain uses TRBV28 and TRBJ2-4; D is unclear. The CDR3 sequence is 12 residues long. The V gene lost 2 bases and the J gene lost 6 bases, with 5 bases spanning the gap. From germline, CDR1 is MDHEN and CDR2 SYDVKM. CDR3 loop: CASSLVGNIQYF. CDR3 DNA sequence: TGTGCCAGCAGTTTAGTGGGAAACATTCAGTACTTC.

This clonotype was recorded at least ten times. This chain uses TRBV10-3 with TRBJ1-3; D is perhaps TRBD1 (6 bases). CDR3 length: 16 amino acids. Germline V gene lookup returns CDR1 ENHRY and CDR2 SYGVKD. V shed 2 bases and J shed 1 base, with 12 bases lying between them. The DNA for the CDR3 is TGTGCCATCAGTGAGGTCCAGGGGAAATCTGGAAACACCATATATTTT. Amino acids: CAISEVQGKSGNTIYF.

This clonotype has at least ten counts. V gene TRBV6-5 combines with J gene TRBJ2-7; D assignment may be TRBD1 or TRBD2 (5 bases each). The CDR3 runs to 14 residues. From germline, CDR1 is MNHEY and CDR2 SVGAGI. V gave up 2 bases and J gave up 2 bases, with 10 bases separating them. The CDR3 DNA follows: TGTGCCAGCAGTTACGAGGGGTCCCCCTACGAGCAGTACTTC. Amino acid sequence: CASSYEGSPYEQYF.

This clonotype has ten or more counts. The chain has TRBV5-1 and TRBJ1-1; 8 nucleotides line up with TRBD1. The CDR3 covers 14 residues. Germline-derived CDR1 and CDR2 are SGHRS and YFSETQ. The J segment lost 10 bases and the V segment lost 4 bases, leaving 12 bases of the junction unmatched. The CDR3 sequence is CASSPTGQGSAAFF. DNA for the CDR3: TGCGCCAGCAGCCCCACTGGACAGGGATCCGCAGCTTTCTTT.

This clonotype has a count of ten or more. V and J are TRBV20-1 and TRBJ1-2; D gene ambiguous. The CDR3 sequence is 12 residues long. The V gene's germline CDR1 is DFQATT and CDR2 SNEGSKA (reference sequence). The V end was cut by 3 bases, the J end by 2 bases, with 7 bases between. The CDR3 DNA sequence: TGCAGTGCTAGTGTCAGCAACTATGGCTACACCTTC. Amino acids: CSASVSNYGYTF.

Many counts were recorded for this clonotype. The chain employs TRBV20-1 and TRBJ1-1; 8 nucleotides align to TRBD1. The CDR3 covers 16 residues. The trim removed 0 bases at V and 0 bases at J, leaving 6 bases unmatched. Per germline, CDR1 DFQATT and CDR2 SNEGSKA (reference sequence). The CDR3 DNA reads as TGCAGTGCTAGAGATCCGACAGGGGCCCTGAACACTGAAGCTTTCTTT. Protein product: CSARDPTGALNTEAFF.

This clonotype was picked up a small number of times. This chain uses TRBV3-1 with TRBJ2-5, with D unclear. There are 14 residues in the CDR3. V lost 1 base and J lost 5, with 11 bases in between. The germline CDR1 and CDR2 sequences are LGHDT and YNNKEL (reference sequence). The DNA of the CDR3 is TGTGCCAGCAGCCAAGGAAAGGGCTTCGAGACCCAGTACTTC. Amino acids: CASSQGKGFETQYF.

CDR3 coding DNA: TGTGCCAGCACCGGGAGGGACAGGGATTTTTCTGGGGCCAACGTCCTGACTTTC. As protein: CASTGRDRDFSGANVLTF. The V and J genes are TRBV27 and TRBJ2-6; a possible D gene is TRBD1 (9 bases). Germline values: CDR1 MNHEY, CDR2 SMNVEV (reference sequence). The V end lost 7 bases, the J end lost 1 base, and 20 bases lay between the germline ends. The CDR3 loop spans 18 amino acids. Full variable domain (missing parts from reference TRBV27 and TRBJ2-6): EAQVTQNPRYLITVTGKKLTVTCSQNMNHEYMSWYRQDPGLGLRQIYYSMNVEVTDKGDVPEGYKVSRKEKRNFPLILESPSPNQTSLYFCASTGRDRDFSGANVLTFGAGSRLTVL.

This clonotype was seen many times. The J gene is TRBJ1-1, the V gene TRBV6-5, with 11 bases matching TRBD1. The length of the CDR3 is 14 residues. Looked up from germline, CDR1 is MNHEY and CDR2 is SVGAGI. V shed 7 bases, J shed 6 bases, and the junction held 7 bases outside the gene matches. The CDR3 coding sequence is TGTGCCAGCACAATAGGACAGGGGGCCGCTGAAGCTTTCTTT. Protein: CASTIGQGAAEAFF.

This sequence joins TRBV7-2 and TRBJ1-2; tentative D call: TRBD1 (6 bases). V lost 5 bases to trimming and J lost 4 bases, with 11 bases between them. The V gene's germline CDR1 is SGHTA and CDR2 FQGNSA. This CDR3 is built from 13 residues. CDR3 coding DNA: TGTGCCAGCAGCCCGGACAGACTCTATGGCTACACCTTC. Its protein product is CASSPDRLYGYTF.

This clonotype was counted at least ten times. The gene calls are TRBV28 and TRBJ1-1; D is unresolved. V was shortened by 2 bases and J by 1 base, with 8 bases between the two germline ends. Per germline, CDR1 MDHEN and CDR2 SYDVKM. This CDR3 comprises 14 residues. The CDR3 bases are TGTGCCAGCAGTTTAGAGGCAACGAACACTGAAGCTTTCTTT. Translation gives CASSLEATNTEAFF.

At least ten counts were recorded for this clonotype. The CDR3 coding sequence is TGCAGCGTTGAGGACGTCAACGAGCAGTACTTC. Translated: CSVEDVNEQYF. The chain employs TRBV29-1 and TRBJ2-7, with D unresolved. Germline V gene lookup returns CDR1 SQVTM and CDR2 ANQGSEA. V lost 3 bases and J lost 5, with 8 bases in between. This CDR3 comprises 11 residues.

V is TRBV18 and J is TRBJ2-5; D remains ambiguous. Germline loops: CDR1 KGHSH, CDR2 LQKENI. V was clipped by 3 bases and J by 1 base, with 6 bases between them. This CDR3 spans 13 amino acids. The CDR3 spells CASSPSGQETQYF. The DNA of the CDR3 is TGTGCCAGCTCACCGTCAGGCCAAGAGACCCAGTACTTC.

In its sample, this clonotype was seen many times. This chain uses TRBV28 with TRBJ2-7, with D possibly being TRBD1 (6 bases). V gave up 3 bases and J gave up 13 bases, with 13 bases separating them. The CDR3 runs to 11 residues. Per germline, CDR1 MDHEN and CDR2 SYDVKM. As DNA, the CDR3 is TGTGCCAGCAGTTTTATAGGACAGACCTACTTC. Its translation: CASSFIGQTYF. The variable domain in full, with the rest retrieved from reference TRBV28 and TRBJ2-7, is DVKVTQSSRYLVKRTGEKVFLECVQDMDHENMFWYRQDPGLGLRLIYFSYDVKMKEKGDIPEGYSVSREKKERFSLILESASTNQTSMYLCASSFIGQTYFGPGTRLTVT.

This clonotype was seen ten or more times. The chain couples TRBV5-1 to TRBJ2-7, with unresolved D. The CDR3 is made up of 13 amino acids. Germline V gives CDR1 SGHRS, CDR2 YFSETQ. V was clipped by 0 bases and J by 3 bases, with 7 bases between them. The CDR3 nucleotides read TGCGCCAGCAGCTTGGACGGAAGCTACGAGCAGTACTTC. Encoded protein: CASSLDGSYEQYF.